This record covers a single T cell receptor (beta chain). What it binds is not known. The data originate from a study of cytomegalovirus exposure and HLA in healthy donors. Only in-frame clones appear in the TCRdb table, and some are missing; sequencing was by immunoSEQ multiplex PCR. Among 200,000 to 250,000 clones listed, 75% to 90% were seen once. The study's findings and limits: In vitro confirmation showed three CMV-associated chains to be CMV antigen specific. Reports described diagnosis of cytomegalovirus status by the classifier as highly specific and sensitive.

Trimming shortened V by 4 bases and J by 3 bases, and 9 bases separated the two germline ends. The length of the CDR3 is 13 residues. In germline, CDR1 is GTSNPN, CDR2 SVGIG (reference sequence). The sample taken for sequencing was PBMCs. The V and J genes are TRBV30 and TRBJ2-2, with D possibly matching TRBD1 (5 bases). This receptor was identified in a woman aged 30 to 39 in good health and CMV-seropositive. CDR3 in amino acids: CAWNRPDTGELFF. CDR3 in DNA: TGTGCCTGGAACAGGCCAGACACCGGGGAGCTGTTTTTT.